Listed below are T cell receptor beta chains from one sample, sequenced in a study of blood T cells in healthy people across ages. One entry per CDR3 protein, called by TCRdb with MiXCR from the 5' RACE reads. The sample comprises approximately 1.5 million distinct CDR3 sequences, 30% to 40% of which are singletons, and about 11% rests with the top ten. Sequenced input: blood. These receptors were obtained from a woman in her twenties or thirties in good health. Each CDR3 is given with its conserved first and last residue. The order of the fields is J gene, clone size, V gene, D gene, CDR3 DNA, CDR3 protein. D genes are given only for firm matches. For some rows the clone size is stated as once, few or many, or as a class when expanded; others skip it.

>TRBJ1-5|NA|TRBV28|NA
TGTGCCAGCAGTCGCCGTAACCATCAGCCCCAGCATTTT
CASSRRNHQPQHF
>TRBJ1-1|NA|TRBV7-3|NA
TGTGCCAGCAGCCTTACCCTAGTCGGGCTGATGAACACTGAAGCTTTCTTT
CASSLTLVGLMNTEAFF
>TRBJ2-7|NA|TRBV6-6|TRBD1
TGTGCCAGCAGTTGGTCAGGGGGCTACCTCTCCTACGAGCAGTACTTC
CASSWSGGYLSYEQYF
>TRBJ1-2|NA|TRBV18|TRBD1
TGTGCCAGCTCACCCGGGACAGAAATTAACTATGGCTACACCTTC
CASSPGTEINYGYTF
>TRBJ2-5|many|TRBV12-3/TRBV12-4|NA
TGTGCCAGCATGGGGGACCAAGAGACCCAGTACTTC
CASMGDQETQYF
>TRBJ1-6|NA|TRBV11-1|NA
TGTGCCAGCAGCTTATATTCTCCGAGCAATTCACCCCTCCACTTT
CASSLYSPSNSPLHF
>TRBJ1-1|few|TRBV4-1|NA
TGCGCCAGCAGCCAAGAGGGCAGGGTAGAAGCTTTCTTT
CASSQEGRVEAFF
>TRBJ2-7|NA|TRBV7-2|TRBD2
TGTGCCGGGGTACTAGCGGCAGGGATTGCGGATGAGCAGTACTTC
CAGVLAAGIADEQYF
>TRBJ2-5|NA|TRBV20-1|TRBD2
TGCAGTGCTAGCCAGCGGGGGACCCAGGAGACCCAGTACTTC
CSASQRGTQETQYF
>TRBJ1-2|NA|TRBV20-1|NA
TGCAGTGCTAGAGTCGGGGACCCAACGGACTATGGCTACACCTTC
CSARVGDPTDYGYTF
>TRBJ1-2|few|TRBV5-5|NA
TGTGCCAGCAGCTTGGTCTCGGATACTTATGGCTACACCTTC
CASSLVSDTYGYTF
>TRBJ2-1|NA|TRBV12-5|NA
TGTGCTAGTGGGGAGAGTATGGGTGAGCAGTTCTTC
CASGESMGEQFF
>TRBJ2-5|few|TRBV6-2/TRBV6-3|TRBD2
TGTGCCAGCAGTGGGCTGTCGGCGGGAGGCAATGAGCAGTACTTC
CASSGLSAGGNEQYF
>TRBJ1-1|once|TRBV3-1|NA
TGTGCCAGCAGGCCAAGGTCCCAGGGAACTTCTGAAGCTTTCTTT
CASRPRSQGTSEAFF
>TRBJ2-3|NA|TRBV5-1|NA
TGCGCCAGCAGCTTCCGGGAGTCGACAGATACGCCGTATTTT
CASSFRESTDTPYF
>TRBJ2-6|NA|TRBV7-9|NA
TGTGCCAGCAGCTTGGGGCTAGCTTCGTCCCGGGCGTCTGGGGCCAACGTCCTGACTTTC
CASSLGLASSRASGANVLTF
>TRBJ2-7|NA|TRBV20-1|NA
TGCAGCGCTAGAGCTGGGACCACTCCCTACGAGCAGTACTTC
CSARAGTTPYEQYF
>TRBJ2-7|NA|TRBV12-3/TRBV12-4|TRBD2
TGTGCCAGCACTGTAACTAGCGTCTACGAGCAGTACTTC
CASTVTSVYEQYF
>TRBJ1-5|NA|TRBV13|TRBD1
TGTGCCAGCAGCAGAGGGGACAGGGGGTGGAATCAGCCCCAGCATTTT
CASSRGDRGWNQPQHF
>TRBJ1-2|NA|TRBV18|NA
TGTGCCAGCTCACCCGGCGATCGCTATGGCTACACCTTC
CASSPGDRYGYTF
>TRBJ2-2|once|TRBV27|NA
TGTGCCAGCAGTTTATGGCAGAACACCGGGGAGCTGTTTTTT
CASSLWQNTGELFF
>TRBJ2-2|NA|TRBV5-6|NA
TGTGCCAGCAGCTTTTCGGGGAGGACCGGGGAGCTGTTTTTT
CASSFSGRTGELFF
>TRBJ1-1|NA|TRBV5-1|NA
TGCGCCGGCAGCTTGATGGGGGGCTCGAACACTGAAGCTTTCTTT
CAGSLMGGSNTEAFF
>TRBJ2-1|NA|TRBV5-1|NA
TGCGCCAGCAGGGCATCCGGGACACCCACCAATGAGCAGTTCTTC
CASRASGTPTNEQFF
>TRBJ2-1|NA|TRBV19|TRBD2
TGTGCCAGTAGCGCCGGGACTAGCGCGTCTCAGCCCCACAATGAGCAGTTCTTC
CASSAGTSASQPHNEQFF
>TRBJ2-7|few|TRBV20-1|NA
TGCAGTGCTAGTGCTACCGGGTACCTTAGCGAGCAGTACTTC
CSASATGYLSEQYF
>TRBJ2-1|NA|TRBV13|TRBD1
TGTGCCAGCAGCTACCTGACAGGGGGTGACAATGAGCAGTTCTTC
CASSYLTGGDNEQFF
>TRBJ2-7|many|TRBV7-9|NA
TGTGCCAGCAGCTTAGGGTCCGACAGCGACGAGCAGTACTTC
CASSLGSDSDEQYF
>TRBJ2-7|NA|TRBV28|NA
TGTGCCAGCAGACTCTCGGGATCCTACGAGCAGTACTTC
CASRLSGSYEQYF
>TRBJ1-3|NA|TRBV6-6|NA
TGTGCCAGCAGCCGCGGAGTCTCTGGAAACACCATATATTTT
CASSRGVSGNTIYF
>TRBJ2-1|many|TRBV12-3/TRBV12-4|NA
TGTGCCCTCACTATTGGGACTGGGATTGAGCAGTTCTTC
CALTIGTGIEQFF
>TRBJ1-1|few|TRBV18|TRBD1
TGTGCCAGCTCACCGATTCAGGGGGGAGGGAACACTGAAGCTTTCTTT
CASSPIQGGGNTEAFF
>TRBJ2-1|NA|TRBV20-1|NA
TGCAGTGCTAGTAGTATGGCTAGCTATCCTTCCTACAATGAGCAGTTCTTC
CSASSMASYPSYNEQFF
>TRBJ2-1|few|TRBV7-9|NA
TGTGCCAGCAGCTACCTACTGGGGGATGAGCAGTTCTTC
CASSYLLGDEQFF
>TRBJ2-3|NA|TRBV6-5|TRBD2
TGTGCCAGCAGTAGCGGGGGGGTGCCAGATACGCAGTATTTT
CASSSGGVPDTQYF
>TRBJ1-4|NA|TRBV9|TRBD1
TGTGCCAGCAGCGTAGATCCCGACAGGGGTGAAAAACTGTTTTTT
CASSVDPDRGEKLFF
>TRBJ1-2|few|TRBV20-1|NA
TGCAGTGCTGGAGATATAACAGGGCCACGAGGTGGGGGCTACACCTTC
CSAGDITGPRGGGYTF
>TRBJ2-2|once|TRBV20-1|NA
TGCAGTGCTAGTCCCCATCGGACCGGGGAGCTGTTTTTT
CSASPHRTGELFF
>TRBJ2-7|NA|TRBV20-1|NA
TGCAGTGCCAGAACGGGGTACTCAGCCGAGCAGTACTTC
CSARTGYSAEQYF
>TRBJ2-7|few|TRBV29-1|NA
TGCAGCGTAAATGGGGGCCTGGGTTACTCCGAGCAGTACTTC
CSVNGGLGYSEQYF
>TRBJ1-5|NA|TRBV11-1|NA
TGTGCCAGCAGCTTGTCGACAGGCCCAAATCAGCCCCAGCATTTT
CASSLSTGPNQPQHF
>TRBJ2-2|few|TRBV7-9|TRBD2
TGTGCCAGCAGCTTAGAAGCGGGAGCTGGAACCGGGGAGCTGTTTTTT
CASSLEAGAGTGELFF
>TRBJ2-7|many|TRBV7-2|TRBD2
TGTGCCAGCAGCTTAGATTTCGGGACTAGCGCCTACGAGCAGTACTTC
CASSLDFGTSAYEQYF
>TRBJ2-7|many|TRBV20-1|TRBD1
TGCAGTGCTAGAGATTCGACAGGGGCGTACTTC
CSARDSTGAYF
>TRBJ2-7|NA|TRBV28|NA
TGTGCCAGCAGGTTGGTGGAGGGCTACGAGCAGTACTTC
CASRLVEGYEQYF
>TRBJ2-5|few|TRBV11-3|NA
TGTGCCAGCAGCCGACTCCCCCCTCCAGAGACCCAGTACTTC
CASSRLPPPETQYF
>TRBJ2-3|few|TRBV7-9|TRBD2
TGTGCCAGCAGCTTACTAGCGGGGCCTGATACGCAGTATTTT
CASSLLAGPDTQYF
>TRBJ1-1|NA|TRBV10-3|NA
TGTGCCATCAGCCCAGGGGTTGACACTGAAGCTTTCTTT
CAISPGVDTEAFF